The rows below give T cell receptor beta chains drawn from one sample of a study of cytomegalovirus exposure and HLA in healthy donors. Profiling relied on immunoSEQ multiplex PCR, and the TCRdb table lists in-frame clones only, not all of them. The sample holds about 100,000 clones; roughly 73% are singletons and the top ten take roughly 6.6%. The source material was PBMCs. Receptor source: a man between 45 and 60 years old in good health and CMV-seropositive. CDR3s include the opening cysteine and the closing phenylalanine or tryptophan. The order of the fields is clone size, J gene, V gene, D gene, CDR3 DNA, CDR3 protein. A D gene is named only where the DNA matches it firmly. Part of the rows lack a size; the others show once, few, many or a class for expanded clones.

clone_size: once; j_call: TRBJ2-7; v_call: TRBV18; d_call: TRBD2; cdr3_nt: TGTGCCAGCTCACCGACTAGCGGGGGGGAGTACGAGCAGTACTTC; cdr3_aa: CASSPTSGGEYEQYF
clone_size: NA; j_call: TRBJ1-1; v_call: TRBV10-3; d_call: NA; cdr3_nt: TGTGCCATCAGTGAGTCCTTGAACACTGAAGCTTTCTTT; cdr3_aa: CAISESLNTEAFF
clone_size: NA; j_call: TRBJ2-1; v_call: TRBV7-2; d_call: NA; cdr3_nt: TGTGCCAGCAGCTTAGGCCAGGCTACCAATGAGCAGTTCTTC; cdr3_aa: CASSLGQATNEQFF
clone_size: NA; j_call: TRBJ2-3; v_call: TRBV7-9; d_call: NA; cdr3_nt: TGTGCCAGCAGCTATATCGGGACTCAAACAGATACGCAGTATTTT; cdr3_aa: CASSYIGTQTDTQYF
clone_size: once; j_call: TRBJ1-6; v_call: TRBV9; d_call: TRBD1; cdr3_nt: TGTGCCAGCAGCCATAGGGGGACAGGGCCTCTTACATCTCAACCCCTCCACTTT; cdr3_aa: CASSHRGTGPLTSQPLHF
clone_size: NA; j_call: TRBJ1-5; v_call: TRBV30; d_call: TRBD1; cdr3_nt: TGTGCCTGGAGTGTAGGTGGGACAGGGTGGCAGCCCCAGCATTTT; cdr3_aa: CAWSVGGTGWQPQHF
clone_size: once; j_call: TRBJ2-3; v_call: TRBV7-2; d_call: TRBD2; cdr3_nt: TGTGCCAGCAGTAAAGCGGGGGCTACAGATACGCAGTATTTT; cdr3_aa: CASSKAGATDTQYF
clone_size: NA; j_call: TRBJ1-1; v_call: TRBV27; d_call: TRBD1; cdr3_nt: TGTGCCAGCAGTCTCCTCCGGGACAGCTTGCTCACTGAAGCTTTCTTT; cdr3_aa: CASSLLRDSLLTEAFF
clone_size: NA; j_call: TRBJ2-3; v_call: TRBV18; d_call: NA; cdr3_nt: TGTGCCAGCTCACCACCCATCAGAACAGATACGCAGTATTTT; cdr3_aa: CASSPPIRTDTQYF
clone_size: NA; j_call: TRBJ2-1; v_call: TRBV12-5; d_call: NA; cdr3_nt: TGTGCTAGTGGTTCTTACAGGGAAGAGCAGTTCTTC; cdr3_aa: CASGSYREEQFF
clone_size: NA; j_call: TRBJ2-6; v_call: TRBV7-6; d_call: NA; cdr3_nt: TGTGCCAGCAGCTTAGCGGACACCAGCTCTGGGGCCAACGTCCTGACTTTC; cdr3_aa: CASSLADTSSGANVLTF
clone_size: NA; j_call: TRBJ1-1; v_call: TRBV27; d_call: TRBD1; cdr3_nt: TGTGCCAGCAGTTTGGGACAGCCCCGTGAAGCTTTCTTT; cdr3_aa: CASSLGQPREAFF
clone_size: NA; j_call: TRBJ2-2; v_call: TRBV2; d_call: TRBD2; cdr3_nt: TGTGCCAGCAGTGGCCTCCCGGGACTAGCTGTCACCGGGGAGCTGTTTTTT; cdr3_aa: CASSGLPGLAVTGELFF
clone_size: few; j_call: TRBJ2-7; v_call: TRBV6-5; d_call: NA; cdr3_nt: TGTGCCAGCAGTTTCTCCTCCGCCTACGAGCAGTACTTC; cdr3_aa: CASSFSSAYEQYF
clone_size: NA; j_call: TRBJ2-3; v_call: TRBV12-5; d_call: TRBD2; cdr3_nt: TGTGCTAGTGGTCCCCCGGGACTAGCAGCAGATACGCAGTATTTT; cdr3_aa: CASGPPGLAADTQYF
clone_size: once; j_call: TRBJ1-5; v_call: TRBV9; d_call: TRBD1; cdr3_nt: TGTGCCAGCAACACAGGGGGATCTAGCAATCAGCCCCAGCATTTT; cdr3_aa: CASNTGGSSNQPQHF
clone_size: NA; j_call: TRBJ2-3; v_call: TRBV6-6; d_call: NA; cdr3_nt: TGTGCCAGCAGCCTATCTAGCACAGATACGCAGTATTTT; cdr3_aa: CASSLSSTDTQYF
clone_size: NA; j_call: TRBJ2-5; v_call: TRBV6-4; d_call: NA; cdr3_nt: TGTGCCAGCAGAAAAACTAGTAGGGAGACCCAGTACTTC; cdr3_aa: CASRKTSRETQYF
clone_size: NA; j_call: TRBJ2-1; v_call: TRBV19; d_call: NA; cdr3_nt: TGTGCCAGTAGTATAAACAGAGCCACCGACAATGAGCAGTTCTTC; cdr3_aa: CASSINRATDNEQFF
clone_size: NA; j_call: TRBJ2-3; v_call: TRBV5-6; d_call: TRBD2; cdr3_nt: TGTGCCAGCAGCTCCTTAGCGGGGGAGCGCACAGATACGCAGTATTTT; cdr3_aa: CASSSLAGERTDTQYF
clone_size: NA; j_call: TRBJ2-1; v_call: TRBV7-2; d_call: TRBD2; cdr3_nt: TGTGCCAGCAGCTTATCACTAGCGGGGGCCTCAAACAATGAGCAGTTCTTC; cdr3_aa: CASSLSLAGASNNEQFF
clone_size: NA; j_call: TRBJ1-4; v_call: TRBV5-8; d_call: NA; cdr3_nt: TGTGCCAGCAGCTTGGATTGGAGAGGAAGGGAAAAACTGTTTTTT; cdr3_aa: CASSLDWRGREKLFF
clone_size: NA; j_call: TRBJ1-3; v_call: TRBV7-6; d_call: NA; cdr3_nt: TGTGCCAGCAGCTTAGGGGAGGACATCCTCCCCTCTGGAAACACCATATATTTT; cdr3_aa: CASSLGEDILPSGNTIYF
clone_size: NA; j_call: TRBJ2-7; v_call: TRBV7-9; d_call: NA; cdr3_nt: TGTGCCAGCAGCTTTACAGACGAGCAGTACTTC; cdr3_aa: CASSFTDEQYF
clone_size: NA; j_call: TRBJ1-2; v_call: TRBV4-3; d_call: TRBD1; cdr3_nt: TGCGCCAGCAGCCAAGATCTCGGGACAGGGGTCTATGGCTACACCTTC; cdr3_aa: CASSQDLGTGVYGYTF
clone_size: NA; j_call: TRBJ1-1; v_call: TRBV7-2; d_call: NA; cdr3_nt: TGTGCCAGCAGCTCACCGGACTCACAGAACACTGAAGCTTTCTTT; cdr3_aa: CASSSPDSQNTEAFF
clone_size: NA; j_call: TRBJ1-2; v_call: TRBV7-2; d_call: NA; cdr3_nt: TGTGCCAGCAGCTTAGAATCTTTTGGCTACACCTTC; cdr3_aa: CASSLESFGYTF
clone_size: once; j_call: TRBJ2-3; v_call: TRBV30; d_call: NA; cdr3_nt: TGTGCCTGGATGGGGGGTCCCCCAGATACGCAGTATTTT; cdr3_aa: CAWMGGPPDTQYF
clone_size: NA; j_call: TRBJ1-6; v_call: TRBV6-1; d_call: NA; cdr3_nt: TGTGCCAGCGGCCCAGGAGGTGTATCACCCCTCCACTTT; cdr3_aa: CASGPGGVSPLHF
clone_size: few; j_call: TRBJ1-4; v_call: TRBV25-1; d_call: NA; cdr3_nt: TGTGCCAGCACCTTGGGGCGGGAGGAACTGTTTTTT; cdr3_aa: CASTLGREELFF